This T cell receptor (beta chain) came from a study of cytomegalovirus exposure and HLA in healthy donors. This clone occurred a few times. V was clipped by 3 bases and J by 7 bases, with 7 bases between them. Germline CDR1 SGHRS, CDR2 YFSETQ. This CDR3 comprises 11 residues. PCR employed 60 Vbeta and 13 Jbeta primers. Measured with immunoSEQ multiplex PCR; TCRdb has only the in-frame clones, and not every one. Of tens of thousands of clones in the sample, under 80% are singletons; the top ten hold about 6.9%. The rearrangement joins TRBV5-1 to TRBJ2-5; unclear D gene. The clonotype originates from a woman aged 45-65 years in good health and CMV-seropositive. The sample taken for sequencing was PBMCs. The CDR3 spells CASSSFVTQYF. CDR3 DNA: TGCGCCAGCAGCTCGTTTGTGACCCAGTACTTC. Variable domain in full (rest from reference TRBV5-1 and TRBJ2-5): KAGVTQTPRYLIKTRGQQVTLSCSPISGHRSVSWYQQTPGQGLQFLFEYFSETQRNKGNFPGRFSGRQFSNSRSEMNVSTLELGDSALYLCASSSFVTQYFGPGTRLLVL.